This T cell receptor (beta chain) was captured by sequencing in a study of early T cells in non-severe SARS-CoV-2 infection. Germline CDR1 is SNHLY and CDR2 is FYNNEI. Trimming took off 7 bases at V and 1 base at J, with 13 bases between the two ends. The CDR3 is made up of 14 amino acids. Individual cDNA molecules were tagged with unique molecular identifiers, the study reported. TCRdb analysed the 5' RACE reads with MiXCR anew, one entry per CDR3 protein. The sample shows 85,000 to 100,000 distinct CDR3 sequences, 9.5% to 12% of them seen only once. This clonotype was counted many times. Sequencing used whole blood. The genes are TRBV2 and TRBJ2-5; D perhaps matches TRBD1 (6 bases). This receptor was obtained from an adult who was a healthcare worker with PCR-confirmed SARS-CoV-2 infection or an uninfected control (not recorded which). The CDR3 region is CASTYRELQETQYF. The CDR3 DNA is TGTGCCAGCACGTACAGGGAGCTCCAAGAGACCCAGTACTTC.